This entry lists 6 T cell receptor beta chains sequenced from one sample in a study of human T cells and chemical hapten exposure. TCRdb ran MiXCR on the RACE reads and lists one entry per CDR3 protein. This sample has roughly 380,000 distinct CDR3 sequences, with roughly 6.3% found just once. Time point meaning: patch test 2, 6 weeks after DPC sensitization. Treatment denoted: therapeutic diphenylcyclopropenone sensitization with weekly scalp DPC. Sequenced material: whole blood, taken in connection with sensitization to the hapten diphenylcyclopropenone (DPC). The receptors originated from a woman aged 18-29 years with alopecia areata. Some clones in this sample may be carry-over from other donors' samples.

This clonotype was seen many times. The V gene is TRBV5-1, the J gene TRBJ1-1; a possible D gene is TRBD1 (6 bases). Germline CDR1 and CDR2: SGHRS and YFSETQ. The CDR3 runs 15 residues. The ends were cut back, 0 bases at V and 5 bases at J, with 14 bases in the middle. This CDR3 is CASSLEGGGTTEAFF. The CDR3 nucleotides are TGCGCCAGCAGCTTGGAGGGGGGAGGAACGACTGAAGCTTTCTTT. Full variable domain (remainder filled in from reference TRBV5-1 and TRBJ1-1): KAGVTQTPRYLIKTRGQQVTLSCSPISGHRSVSWYQQTPGQGLQFLFEYFSETQRNKGNFPGRFSGRQFSNSRSEMNVSTLELGDSALYLCASSLEGGGTTEAFFGQGTRLTVV.

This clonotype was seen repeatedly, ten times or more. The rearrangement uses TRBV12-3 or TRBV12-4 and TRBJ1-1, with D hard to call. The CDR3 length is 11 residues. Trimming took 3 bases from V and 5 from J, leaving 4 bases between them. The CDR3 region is CASSFKTEAFF. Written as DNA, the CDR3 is TGTGCCAGCAGTTTTAAAACTGAAGCTTTCTTT.

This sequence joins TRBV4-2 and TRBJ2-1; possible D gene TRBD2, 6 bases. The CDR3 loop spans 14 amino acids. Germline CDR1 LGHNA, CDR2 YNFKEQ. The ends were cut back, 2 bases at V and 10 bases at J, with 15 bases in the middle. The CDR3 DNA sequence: TGTGCCAGCAGCCAATACAGGACCGGAGGGGAGCAGTTCTTC. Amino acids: CASSQYRTGGEQFF.

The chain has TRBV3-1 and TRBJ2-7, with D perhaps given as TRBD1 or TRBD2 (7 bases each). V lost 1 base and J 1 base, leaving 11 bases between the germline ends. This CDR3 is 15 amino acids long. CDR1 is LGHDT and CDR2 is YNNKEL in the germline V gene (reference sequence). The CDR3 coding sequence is TGTGCCAGCAGCCAAGCAGGGGGGGATTCCTACGAGCAGTACTTC. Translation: CASSQAGGDSYEQYF.

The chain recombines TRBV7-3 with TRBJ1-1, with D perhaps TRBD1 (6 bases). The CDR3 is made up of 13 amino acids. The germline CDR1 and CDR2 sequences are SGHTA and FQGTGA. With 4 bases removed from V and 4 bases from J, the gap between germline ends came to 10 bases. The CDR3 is CASSSGEGTEAFF. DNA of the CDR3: TGTGCCAGCAGCTCAGGGGAGGGCACTGAAGCTTTCTTT.

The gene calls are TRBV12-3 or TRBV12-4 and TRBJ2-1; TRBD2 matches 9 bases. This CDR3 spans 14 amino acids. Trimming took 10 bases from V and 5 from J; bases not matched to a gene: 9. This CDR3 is CATERIAGDNEQFF. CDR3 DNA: TGTGCCACCGAGAGGATAGCGGGGGACAATGAGCAGTTCTTC.